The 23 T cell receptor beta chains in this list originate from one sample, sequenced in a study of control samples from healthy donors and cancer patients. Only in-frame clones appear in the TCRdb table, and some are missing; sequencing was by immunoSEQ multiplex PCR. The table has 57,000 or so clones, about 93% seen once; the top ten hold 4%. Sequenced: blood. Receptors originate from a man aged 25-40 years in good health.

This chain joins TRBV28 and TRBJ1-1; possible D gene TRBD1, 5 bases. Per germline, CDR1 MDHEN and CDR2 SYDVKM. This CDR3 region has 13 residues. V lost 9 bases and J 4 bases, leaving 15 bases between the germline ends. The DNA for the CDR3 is TGTGCCAGTTTGGGGACGGTTGCCACTGAAGCTTTCTTT. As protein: CASLGTVATEAFF.

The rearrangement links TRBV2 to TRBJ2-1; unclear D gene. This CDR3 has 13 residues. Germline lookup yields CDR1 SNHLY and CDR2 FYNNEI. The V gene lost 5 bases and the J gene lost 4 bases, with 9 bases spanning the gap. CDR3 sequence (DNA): TGTGCCAGCAGTCGGACCCTATACAATGAGCAGTTCTTC. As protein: CASSRTLYNEQFF.

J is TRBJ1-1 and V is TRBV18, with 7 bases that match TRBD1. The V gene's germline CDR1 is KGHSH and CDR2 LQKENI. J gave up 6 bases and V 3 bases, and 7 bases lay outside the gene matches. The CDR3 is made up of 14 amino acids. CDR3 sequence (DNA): TGTGCCAGCTCACCTTCACAGGGGTGGGCTGAAGCTTTCTTT. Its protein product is CASSPSQGWAEAFF.

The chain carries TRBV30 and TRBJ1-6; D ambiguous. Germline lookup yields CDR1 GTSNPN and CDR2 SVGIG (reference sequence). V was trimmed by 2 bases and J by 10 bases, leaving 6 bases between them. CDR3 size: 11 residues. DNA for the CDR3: TGTGCCTGGAGTTACCGATCACCCCTCCACTTT. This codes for CAWSYRSPLHF.

DNA for the CDR3: TGTGCCAGCAGTGGGACAGGGGTTTTGTTGAACACTGAAGCTTTCTTT. Translating gives CASSGTGVLLNTEAFF. The chain employs TRBV6-1 and TRBJ1-1, with 9 bases identical to TRBD1. V was pared by 4 bases and J by 0 bases, with 6 bases of the junction left unmatched. This CDR3 contains 16 residues. The germline V gene has CDR1 MNHNS and CDR2 SASEGT.

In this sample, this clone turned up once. The CDR3 nucleotides are TGTGCCAGCAGGGGCCCCCAGGGGACTGAAGCTTTCTTT. It encodes CASRGPQGTEAFF. V is TRBV12-3 or TRBV12-4 and J is TRBJ1-1; D is possibly TRBD1 (6 bases). The germline V and J ends were trimmed by 6 bases and 5 bases, with 13 bases remaining between them. This CDR3 is built from 13 residues.

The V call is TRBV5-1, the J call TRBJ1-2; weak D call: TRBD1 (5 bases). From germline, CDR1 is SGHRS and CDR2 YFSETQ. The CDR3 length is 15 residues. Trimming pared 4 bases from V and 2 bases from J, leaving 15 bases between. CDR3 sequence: CASSRTLEGNYGYTF. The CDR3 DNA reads TGCGCCAGCAGCCGGACATTGGAGGGAAACTATGGCTACACCTTC.

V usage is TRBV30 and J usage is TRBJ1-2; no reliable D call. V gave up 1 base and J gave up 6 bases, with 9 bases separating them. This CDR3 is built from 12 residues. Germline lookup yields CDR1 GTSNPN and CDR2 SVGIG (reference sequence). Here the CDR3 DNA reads TGTGCCTGGAGTGAAGGAGGGAATGGCTACACCTTC. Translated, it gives CAWSEGGNGYTF. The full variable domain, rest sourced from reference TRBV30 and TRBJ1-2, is SQTIHQWPATLVQPVGSPLSLECTVEGTSNPNLYWYRQAAGRGLQLLFYSVGIGQISSEVPQNLSASRPQDRQFILSSKKLLLSDSGFYLCAWSEGGNGYTFGSGTRLTVV.

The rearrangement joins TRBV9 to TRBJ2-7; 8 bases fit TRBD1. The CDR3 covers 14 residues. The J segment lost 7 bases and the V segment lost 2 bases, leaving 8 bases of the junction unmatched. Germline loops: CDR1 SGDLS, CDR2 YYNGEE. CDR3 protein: CASSVGTGGLEQYF. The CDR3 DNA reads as TGTGCCAGCAGCGTCGGGACAGGCGGCTTGGAGCAGTACTTC.

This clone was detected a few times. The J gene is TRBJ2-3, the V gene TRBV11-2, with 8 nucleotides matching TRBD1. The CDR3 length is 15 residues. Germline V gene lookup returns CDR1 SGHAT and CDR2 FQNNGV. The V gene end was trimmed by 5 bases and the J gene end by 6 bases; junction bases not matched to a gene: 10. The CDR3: CASSTRQGTMDTQYF. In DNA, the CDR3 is TGTGCCAGCAGCACCCGACAGGGGACGATGGATACGCAGTATTTT. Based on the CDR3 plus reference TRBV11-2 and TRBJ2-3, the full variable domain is EAGVAQSPRYKIIEKRQSVAFWCNPISGHATLYWYQQILGQGPKLLIQFQNNGVVDDSQLPKDRFSAERLKGVDSTLKIQPAKLEDSAVYLCASSTRQGTMDTQYFGPGTRLTVL.

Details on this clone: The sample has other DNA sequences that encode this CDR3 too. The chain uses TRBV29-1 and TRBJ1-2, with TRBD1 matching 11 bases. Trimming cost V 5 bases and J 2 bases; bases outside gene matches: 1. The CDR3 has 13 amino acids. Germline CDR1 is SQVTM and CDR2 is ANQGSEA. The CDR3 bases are TGCAGCGTTTGGACAGGGGGCAACTATGGCTACACCTTC. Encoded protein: CSVWTGGNYGYTF.

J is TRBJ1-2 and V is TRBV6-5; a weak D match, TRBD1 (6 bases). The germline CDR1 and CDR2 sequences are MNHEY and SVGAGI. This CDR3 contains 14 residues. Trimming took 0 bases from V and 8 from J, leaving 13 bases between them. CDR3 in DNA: TGTGCCAGCAGTTACTCCTCGGGGGGCCAAGGCTACACCTTC. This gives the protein CASSYSSGGQGYTF.

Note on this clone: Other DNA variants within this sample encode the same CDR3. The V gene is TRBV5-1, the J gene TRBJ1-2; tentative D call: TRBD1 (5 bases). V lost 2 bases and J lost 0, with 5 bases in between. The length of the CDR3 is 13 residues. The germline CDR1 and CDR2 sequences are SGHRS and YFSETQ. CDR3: CASSLGANYGYTF. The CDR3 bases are TGCGCCAGCAGCTTAGGGGCTAACTATGGCTACACCTTC.

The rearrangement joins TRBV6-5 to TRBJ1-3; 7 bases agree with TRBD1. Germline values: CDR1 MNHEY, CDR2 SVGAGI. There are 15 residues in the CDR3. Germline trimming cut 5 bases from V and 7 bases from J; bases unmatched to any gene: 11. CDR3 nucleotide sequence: TGTGCCAGCAGTCAGACAGGGCGAGGGGGCAACACCATATATTTT. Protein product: CASSQTGRGGNTIYF.

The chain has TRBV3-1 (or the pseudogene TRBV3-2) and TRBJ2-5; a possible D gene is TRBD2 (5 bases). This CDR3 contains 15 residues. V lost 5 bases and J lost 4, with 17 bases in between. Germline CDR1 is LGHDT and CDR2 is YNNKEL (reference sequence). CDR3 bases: TGTGCCAGCAGCAAAAACGGGGTTTTGGGAGAGACCCAGTACTTC. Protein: CASSKNGVLGETQYF.

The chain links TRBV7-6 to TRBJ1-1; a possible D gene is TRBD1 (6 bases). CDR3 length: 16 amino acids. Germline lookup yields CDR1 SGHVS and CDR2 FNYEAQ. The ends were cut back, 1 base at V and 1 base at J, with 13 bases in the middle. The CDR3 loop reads CASSLGFRGRNTEAFF. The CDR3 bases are TGTGCCAGCAGCTTAGGTTTCAGGGGAAGGAACACTGAAGCTTTCTTT.

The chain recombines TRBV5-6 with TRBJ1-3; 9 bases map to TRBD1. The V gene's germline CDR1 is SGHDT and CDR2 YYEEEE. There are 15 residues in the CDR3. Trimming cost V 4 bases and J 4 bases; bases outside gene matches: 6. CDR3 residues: CASSGGQGTGNTIYF. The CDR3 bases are TGTGCCAGCAGCGGTGGACAGGGGACAGGAAACACCATATATTTT.

CDR3 residues: CASSPKTSGRLNSYNEQFF. The CDR3 DNA reads as TGTGCCAGCAGTCCCAAGACTAGCGGGAGGTTAAACTCCTACAATGAGCAGTTCTTC. The chain links TRBV27 to TRBJ2-1; TRBD2 matches 13 bases. V was pared by 5 bases and J by 0 bases, with 10 bases of the junction left unmatched. The CDR3 has 19 residues. Germline loops: CDR1 MNHEY, CDR2 SMNVEV (reference sequence).

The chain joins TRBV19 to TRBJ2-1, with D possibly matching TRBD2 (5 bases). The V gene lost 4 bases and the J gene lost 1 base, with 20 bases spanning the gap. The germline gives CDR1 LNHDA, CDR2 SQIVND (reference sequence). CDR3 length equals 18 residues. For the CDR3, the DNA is TGTGCCAGTAGTAATGTCCTGACCGAGGGAAGTTCCTACAATGAGCAGTTCTTC. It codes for CASSNVLTEGSSYNEQFF.

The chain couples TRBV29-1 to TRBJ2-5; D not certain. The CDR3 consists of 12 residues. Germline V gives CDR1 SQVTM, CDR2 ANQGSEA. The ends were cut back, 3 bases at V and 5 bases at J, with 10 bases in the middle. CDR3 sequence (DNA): TGCAGCGTTGACCCCTACCCGGAGACCCAGTACTTC. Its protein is CSVDPYPETQYF.

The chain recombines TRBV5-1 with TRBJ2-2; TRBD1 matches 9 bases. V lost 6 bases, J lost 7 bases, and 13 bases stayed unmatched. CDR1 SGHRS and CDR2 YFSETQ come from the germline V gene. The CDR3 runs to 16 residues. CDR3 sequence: CASTSRTGAFGGELFF. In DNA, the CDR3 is TGCGCCAGCACCTCCAGGACAGGGGCGTTTGGCGGGGAGCTGTTTTTT.

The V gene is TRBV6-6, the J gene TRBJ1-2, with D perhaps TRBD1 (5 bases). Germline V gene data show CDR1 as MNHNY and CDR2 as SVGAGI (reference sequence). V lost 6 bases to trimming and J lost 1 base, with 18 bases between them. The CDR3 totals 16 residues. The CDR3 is CASSPSGRGSNYGYTF. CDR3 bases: TGTGCCAGCAGCCCATCAGGGAGGGGAAGTAACTATGGCTACACCTTC.

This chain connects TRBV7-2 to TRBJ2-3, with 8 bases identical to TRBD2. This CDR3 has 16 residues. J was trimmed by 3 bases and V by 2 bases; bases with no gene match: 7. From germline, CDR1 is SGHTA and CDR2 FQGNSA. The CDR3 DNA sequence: TGTGCCAGCAGCTTAAACGGGGGGGCAGGTACAGATACGCAGTATTTT. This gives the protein CASSLNGGAGTDTQYF. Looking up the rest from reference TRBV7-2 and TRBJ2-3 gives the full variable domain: GAGVSQSPSNKVTEKGKDVELRCDPISGHTALYWYRQSLGQGLEFLIYFQGNSAPDKSGLPSDRFSAERTGGSVSTLTIQRTQQEDSAVYLCASSLNGGAGTDTQYFGPGTRLTVL.